Each of the 13 T cell receptor beta chains below was sequenced from the same sample in a study of blood T cells in healthy people across ages. Primed by a sample-barcoded 5' primer and a J-beta primer mix, a second PCR proceeded for about 7 to 12 cycles. TCRdb reprocessed the 5' RACE reads with MiXCR, giving one entry per CDR3 protein. The sample has about 640,000 distinct CDR3 sequences, roughly 58% seen once. The sample was blood. These receptors were taken from a man between 60 and 75 years old in good health.

V and J are TRBV4-1 and TRBJ2-4; 8 nucleotides line up with TRBD1. J was trimmed by 5 bases and V by 1 base; bases with no gene match: 10. The germline V gene has CDR1 MGHRA and CDR2 YSYEKL. CDR3 length: 17 amino acids. CDR3 sequence (DNA): TGCGCCAGCAGCCAAGTTCAGACAGGGGAAGGTGAAAACATTCAGTACTTC. It yields the protein CASSQVQTGEGENIQYF.

There are a few counts of this clonotype. The chain recombines TRBV20-1 with TRBJ2-5, with TRBD1 identical over 7 bases. Trimming at V came to 1 base and at J to 11 bases, leaving 10 bases not matched to a gene. This CDR3 is built from 13 residues. CDR1 and CDR2 (germline): DFQATT, SNEGSKA (reference sequence). The CDR3 is CSARGTGAGEQYF. The DNA for the CDR3 is TGCAGTGCTAGAGGGACAGGCGCGGGTGAGCAGTACTTC.

Only a few counts were recorded for this clonotype. The chain uses TRBV4-1 and TRBJ2-7; D is uncertain. The V gene's germline CDR1 is MGHRA and CDR2 YSYEKL. V was clipped by 2 bases and J by 4 bases, with 12 bases between them. The CDR3 runs to 14 residues. The CDR3 region is CASSQSSVVYEQYF. For the CDR3, the DNA is TGCGCCAGCAGCCAATCCTCCGTAGTATACGAGCAGTACTTC.

The rearrangement joins TRBV9 to TRBJ2-7; D is perhaps TRBD2 (6 bases). Trimming removed 4 bases at V and 7 bases at J, with 12 bases between. From germline, CDR1 is SGDLS and CDR2 YYNGEE. The CDR3 runs to 12 residues. The CDR3 reads CASSSLGGEQYF. The CDR3 DNA is TGTGCCAGCAGCTCCCTTGGGGGGGAGCAGTACTTC. The whole variable domain, filled in from reference TRBV9 and TRBJ2-7, reads DSGVTQTPKHLITATGQRVTLRCSPRSGDLSVYWYQQSLDQGLQFLIQYYNGEERAKGNILERFSAQQFPDLHSELNLSSLELGDSALYFCASSSLGGEQYFGPGTRLTVT.

The V call is TRBV20-1, the J call TRBJ2-5; 8 nucleotides match TRBD1. Germline values: CDR1 DFQATT, CDR2 SNEGSKA (reference sequence). With 5 bases clipped from V and 5 bases from J, the junction kept 7 bases outside the gene matches. The CDR3 has 13 residues. In nucleotides, the CDR3 is TGCAGTGCTCTTAGGACAGGGATGGAGACCCAGTACTTC. It is translated as CSALRTGMETQYF.

This chain links TRBV28 with TRBJ2-1; 9 bases agree with TRBD1. The junction had 17 bases not matched to a gene; V was cut back by 8 bases and J by 15 bases. Per germline, CDR1 MDHEN and CDR2 SYDVKM. The CDR3 is made up of 14 amino acids. This CDR3 reads CASQFPDRGPKAFF. The CDR3 DNA is TGTGCCAGCCAGTTTCCGGACAGGGGCCCCAAAGCGTTCTTC.

The CDR3 region has the DNA TGTGCCAGCAGCCAACAGGGTGGCAATCAGCCCCAGCATTTT. Its translation is CASSQQGGNQPQHF. This chain links TRBV12-3 or TRBV12-4 with TRBJ1-5; possibly TRBD1 for D (6 bases). The CDR3 spans 14 residues. Trimming took 6 bases from V and 2 from J, leaving 11 bases between them.

The chain uses TRBV28 and TRBJ1-2; the D is unclear. The germline CDR1 and CDR2 sequences are MDHEN and SYDVKM. This CDR3 comprises 13 residues. Trimming left V 5 bases short and J 8 bases short, with 15 bases between. The CDR3: CASSLPGSDGYTF. Written as DNA, the CDR3 is TGTGCCAGCAGTCTCCCCGGATCCGACGGCTACACCTTC.

The chain uses TRBV12-3 or TRBV12-4 and TRBJ1-6, with D possibly being TRBD1 (6 bases). The CDR3 totals 12 residues. V was clipped by 5 bases and J by 12 bases, with 11 bases between them. CDR3 coding DNA: TGTGCCAGCAGTGATGGGGGCAGACCCCTCCACTTT. It encodes CASSDGGRPLHF.

This clonotype was counted between two and nine times. This chain links TRBV12-3 or TRBV12-4 with TRBJ1-1; 7 bases are shared with TRBD1. The CDR3 totals 13 residues. V trimming: 3 bases; J trimming: 5 bases; junction bases outside the gene matches: 3. In nucleotides, the CDR3 is TGTGCCAGCAGTTTCTTGACAGGGACTGAAGCTTTCTTT. This encodes CASSFLTGTEAFF.

This clonotype was seen a handful of times. The chain joins TRBV20-1 to TRBJ2-4; D might be TRBD1 or TRBD2, each matching 6 bases. V dropped 1 base and J dropped 3 bases, with 13 bases sitting between them. The germline V gene encodes CDR1 DFQATT and CDR2 SNEGSKA (reference sequence). The CDR3 runs 15 residues. This CDR3 reads CSARGGGTNKNIQYF. The CDR3 DNA reads as TGCAGTGCTAGAGGGGGCGGGACAAACAAAAACATTCAGTACTTC.

The chain recombines TRBV20-1 with TRBJ1-1; the D is unclear. CDR3 length: 11 residues. CDR1 and CDR2 from the germline V gene are DFQATT and SNEGSKA (reference sequence). Trimming shortened V by 2 bases and J by 6 bases, and 7 bases separated the two germline ends. The CDR3 DNA is TGCAGTGCTAGAAGGGCAGCTGAAGCTTTCTTT. It encodes CSARRAAEAFF.

This clonotype appeared a few times. This sequence joins TRBV28 and TRBJ2-5; possible D gene TRBD1, 5 bases. Trimming removed 5 bases from V and 5 bases from J, with 15 bases in between. This CDR3 is built from 14 residues. Germline CDR1 is MDHEN and CDR2 is SYDVKM. CDR3 region: CASSPAGWKETQYF. The CDR3 DNA reads TGTGCCAGCAGTCCGGCAGGGTGGAAGGAGACCCAGTACTTC.